This T cell receptor beta chain is drawn from a study of cytomegalovirus exposure and HLA in healthy donors. Study-wide results and limits: The authors enumerated 150 to 200 TCR beta chains as linked to cytomegalovirus.

Germline-derived CDR1 and CDR2 are SEHNR and FQNEAQ (reference sequence). The CDR3 length is 15 residues. V was clipped by 4 bases and J by 9 bases; unmatched bases: 11. PCR was performed using 60 Vbeta and 13 Jbeta primers. Clones were sequenced by immunoSEQ multiplex PCR, and TCRdb holds only the in-frame ones, with some missing. The data show 200,000 to 250,000 clones, around 79% seen once. Of note for this clone: Its antigen is unidentified.

The sequencing input was PBMCs. This clonotype was obtained from a man aged 18 to 35 in good health and CMV-seronegative. The J gene is TRBJ2-7, the V gene TRBV7-9, with 11 bases that match TRBD2. The CDR3 DNA reads TGTGCCAGCAGCTCGACCGGGACTAGCGGTAGCTGGCAGTACTTC. Translated: CASSSTGTSGSWQYF.